This T cell receptor beta chain came from a study of CD8+ T cells in alopecia areata. Study background: Treatment of the treated patients consisted of oral tofacitinib, 5 to 10 mg twice daily. Treatment ran 6 to 18 months, with 6 months of follow-up afterward. Points from the study as a whole: Sequencing of scalp tissue also captures the resident alphabeta T cells of normal skin. Tofacitinib produced a significant decrease in scalp clonality and in expanded CD8+ clones among the top 100.

Extraction and reverse transcription of RNA yielded cDNA as the sequencing template. Only in-frame clones appear in the TCRdb table, and some are missing; sequencing was by immunoSEQ multiplex PCR. The sample has some 240,000 clones; 50% to 70% are singletons. To note about this clone: As yet, its antigen is unknown.

Regarding treatment: oral pan-JAK inhibitor, 5-10 mg twice daily. Germline CDR1 reads SQVTM; CDR2 reads ANQGSEA. The CDR3 extends over 12 amino acids. Trimming cost V 3 bases and J 3 bases, with 8 bases left between them. The TCR sequence derives from a human donor with alopecia areata. This sample comprised CD4+ T cells sorted from blood, obtained at week 4, from a patient treated with tofacitinib. V is TRBV29-1 and J is TRBJ1-2; D is undetermined. The chain's CDR3 is CSVDFTDYGYTF. CDR3 in DNA: TGCAGCGTTGATTTCACAGACTATGGCTACACCTTC.